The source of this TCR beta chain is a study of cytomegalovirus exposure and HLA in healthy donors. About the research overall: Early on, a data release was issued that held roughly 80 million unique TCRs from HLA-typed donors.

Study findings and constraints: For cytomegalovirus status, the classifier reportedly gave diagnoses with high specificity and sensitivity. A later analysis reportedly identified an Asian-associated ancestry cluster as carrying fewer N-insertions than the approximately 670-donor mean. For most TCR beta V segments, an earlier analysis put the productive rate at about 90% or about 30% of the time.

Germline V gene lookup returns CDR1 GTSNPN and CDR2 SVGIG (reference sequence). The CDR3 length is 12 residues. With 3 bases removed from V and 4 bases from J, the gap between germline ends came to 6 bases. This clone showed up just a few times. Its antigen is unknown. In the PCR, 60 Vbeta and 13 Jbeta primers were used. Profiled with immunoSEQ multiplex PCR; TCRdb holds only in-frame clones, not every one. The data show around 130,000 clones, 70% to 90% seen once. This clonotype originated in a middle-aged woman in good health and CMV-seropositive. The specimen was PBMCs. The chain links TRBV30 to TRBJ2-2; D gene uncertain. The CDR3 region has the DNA TGTGCCTGGAGAACTTTCACCGGGGAGCTGTTTTTT. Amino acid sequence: CAWRTFTGELFF.